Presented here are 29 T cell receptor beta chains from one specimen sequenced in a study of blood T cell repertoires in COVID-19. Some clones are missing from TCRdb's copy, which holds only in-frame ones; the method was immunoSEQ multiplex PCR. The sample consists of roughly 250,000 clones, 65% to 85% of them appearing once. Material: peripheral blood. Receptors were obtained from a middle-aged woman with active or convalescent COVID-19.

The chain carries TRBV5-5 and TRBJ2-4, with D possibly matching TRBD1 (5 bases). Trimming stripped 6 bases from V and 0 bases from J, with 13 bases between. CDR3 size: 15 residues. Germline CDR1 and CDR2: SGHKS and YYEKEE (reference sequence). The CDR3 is CASKDSLLAKNIQYF. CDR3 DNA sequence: TGTGCCAGCAAAGACAGTTTACTAGCCAAAAACATTCAGTACTTC.

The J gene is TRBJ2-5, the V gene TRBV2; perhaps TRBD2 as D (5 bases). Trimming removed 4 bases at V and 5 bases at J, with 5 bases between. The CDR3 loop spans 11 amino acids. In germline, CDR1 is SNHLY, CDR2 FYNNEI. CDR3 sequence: CASSAGETQYF. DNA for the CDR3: TGTGCCAGCAGTGCGGGGGAGACCCAGTACTTC. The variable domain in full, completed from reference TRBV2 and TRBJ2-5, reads EPEVTQTPSHQVTQMGQEVILRCVPISNHLYFYWYRQILGQKVEFLVSFYNNEISEKSEIFDDQFSVERPDGSNFTLKIRSTKLEDSAMYFCASSAGETQYFGPGTRLLVL.

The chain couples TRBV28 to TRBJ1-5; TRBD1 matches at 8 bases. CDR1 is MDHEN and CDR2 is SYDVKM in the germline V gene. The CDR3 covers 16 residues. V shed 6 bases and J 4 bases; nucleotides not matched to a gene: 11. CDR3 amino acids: CASRNRGSIGNQPQHF. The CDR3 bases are TGTGCCAGCAGGAACAGGGGGTCTATTGGAAATCAGCCCCAGCATTTT.

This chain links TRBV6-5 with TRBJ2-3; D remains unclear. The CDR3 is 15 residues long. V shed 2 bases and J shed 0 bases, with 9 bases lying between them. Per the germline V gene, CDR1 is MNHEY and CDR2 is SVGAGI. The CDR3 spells CASSYRQASTDTQYF. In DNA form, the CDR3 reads TGTGCCAGCAGTTACCGGCAGGCTAGCACAGATACGCAGTATTTT.

The CDR3 DNA follows: TGTGCCAGCAGTACTAGCGGGGGGTTCAACGAGCAGTACGTC. Translated, it gives CASSTSGGFNEQYV. The chain is built from TRBV6-5 and TRBJ2-7; 12 bases map to TRBD2. Germline V lookup: CDR1 MNHEY, CDR2 SVGAGI. The length of the CDR3 is 14 residues. The trim removed 5 bases at V and 5 bases at J, leaving 4 bases unmatched.

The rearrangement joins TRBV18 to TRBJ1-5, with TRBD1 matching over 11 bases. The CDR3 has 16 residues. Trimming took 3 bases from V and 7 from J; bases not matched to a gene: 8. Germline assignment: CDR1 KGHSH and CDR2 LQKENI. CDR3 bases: TGTGCCAGCTCACCCCAATGGACAGGGGGCGGGCAGCCCCAGCATTTT. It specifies CASSPQWTGGGQPQHF.

The DNA of the CDR3 is TGTGCTAGTGGCCCCTCAGGGATGAACACTGAAGCTTTCTTT. As protein: CASGPSGMNTEAFF. This chain uses TRBV12-5 with TRBJ1-1; D possibly corresponds to TRBD1 (5 bases). The CDR3 sequence is 14 residues long. The germline V gene has CDR1 LGHNT and CDR2 FRNRAP. V was clipped by 6 bases and J by 0 bases, with 11 bases between them.

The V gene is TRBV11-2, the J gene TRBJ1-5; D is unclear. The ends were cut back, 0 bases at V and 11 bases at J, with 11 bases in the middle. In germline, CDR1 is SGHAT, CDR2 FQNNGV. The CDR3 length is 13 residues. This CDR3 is CASSLDVASSQHF. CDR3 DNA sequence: TGTGCCAGCAGCTTAGATGTGGCCTCCTCCCAGCATTTT. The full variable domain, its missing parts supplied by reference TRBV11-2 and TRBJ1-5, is EAGVAQSPRYKIIEKRQSVAFWCNPISGHATLYWYQQILGQGPKLLIQFQNNGVVDDSQLPKDRFSAERLKGVDSTLKIQPAKLEDSAVYLCASSLDVASSQHFGDGTRLSIL.

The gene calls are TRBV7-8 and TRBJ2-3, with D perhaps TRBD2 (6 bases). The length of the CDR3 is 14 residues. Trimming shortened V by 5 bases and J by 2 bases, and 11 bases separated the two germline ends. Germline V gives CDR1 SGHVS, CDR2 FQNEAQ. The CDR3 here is CASSGRGFTDTQYF. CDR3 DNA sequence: TGTGCCAGCAGCGGGCGGGGATTCACAGATACGCAGTATTTT.

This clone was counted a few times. The CDR3 here is CASSLRQGYGYTF. DNA for the CDR3: TGTGCCAGCAGTTTGAGACAGGGCTATGGCTACACCTTC. This chain connects TRBV12-3 or TRBV12-4 to TRBJ1-2; 7 bases are a match to TRBD1. This CDR3 comprises 13 residues. Trimming cost V 3 bases and J 4 bases; bases outside gene matches: 2.

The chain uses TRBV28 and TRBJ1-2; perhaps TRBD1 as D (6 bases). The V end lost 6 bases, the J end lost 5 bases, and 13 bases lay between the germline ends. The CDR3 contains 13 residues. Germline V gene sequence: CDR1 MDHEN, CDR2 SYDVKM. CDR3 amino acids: CASSPRQVYGYTF. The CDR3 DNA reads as TGTGCCAGCAGCCCTCGACAGGTATATGGCTACACCTTC.

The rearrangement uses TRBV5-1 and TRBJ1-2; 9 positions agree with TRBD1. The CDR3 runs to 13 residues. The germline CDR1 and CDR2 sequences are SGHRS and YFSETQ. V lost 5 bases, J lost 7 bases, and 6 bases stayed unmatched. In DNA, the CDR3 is TGCGCCAGCAGGCAGGACAGGGGACTTGGCTACACCTTC. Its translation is CASRQDRGLGYTF. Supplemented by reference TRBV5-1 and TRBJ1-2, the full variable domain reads KAGVTQTPRYLIKTRGQQVTLSCSPISGHRSVSWYQQTPGQGLQFLFEYFSETQRNKGNFPGRFSGRQFSNSRSEMNVSTLELGDSALYLCASRQDRGLGYTFGSGTRLTVV.

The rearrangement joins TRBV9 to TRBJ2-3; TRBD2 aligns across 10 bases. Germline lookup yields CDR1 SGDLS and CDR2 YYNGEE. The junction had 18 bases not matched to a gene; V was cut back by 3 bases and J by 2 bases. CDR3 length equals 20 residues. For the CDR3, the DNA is TGTGCCAGCAGCGAGGGCCGTGGAGCGGGGGGGACCGCTTTCACAGATACGCAGTATTTT. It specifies CASSEGRGAGGTAFTDTQYF.

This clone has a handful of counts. CDR3 nucleotides: TGTGCCACCAGCAGAGATATAGAACAGGGTGCGAATCAGCCCCAGCATTTT. It encodes CATSRDIEQGANQPQHF. The chain recombines TRBV15 with TRBJ1-5, with D possibly TRBD1 on 6 matching bases. The CDR3 loop spans 17 amino acids. The ends were cut back, 0 bases at V and 4 bases at J, with 16 bases in the middle. The germline CDR1 and CDR2 sequences are LNHNV and YYDKDF (reference sequence).

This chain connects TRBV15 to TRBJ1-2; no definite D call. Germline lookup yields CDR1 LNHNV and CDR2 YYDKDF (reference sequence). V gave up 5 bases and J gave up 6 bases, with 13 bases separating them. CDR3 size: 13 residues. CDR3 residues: CATSPTTVNGYTF. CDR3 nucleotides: TGTGCCACCAGCCCTACTACTGTGAATGGCTACACCTTC.

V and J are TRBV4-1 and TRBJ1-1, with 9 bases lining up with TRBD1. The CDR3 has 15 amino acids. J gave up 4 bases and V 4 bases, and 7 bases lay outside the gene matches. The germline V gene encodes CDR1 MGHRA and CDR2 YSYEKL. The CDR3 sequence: CASSRGDRAITEAFF. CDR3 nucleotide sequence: TGCGCCAGCAGCCGAGGGGACAGGGCGATCACTGAAGCTTTCTTT.

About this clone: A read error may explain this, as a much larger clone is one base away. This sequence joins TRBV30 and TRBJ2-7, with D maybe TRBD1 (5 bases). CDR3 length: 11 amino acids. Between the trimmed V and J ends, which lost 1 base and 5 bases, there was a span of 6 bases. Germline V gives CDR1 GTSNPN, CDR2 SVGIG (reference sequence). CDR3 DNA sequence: TGTGCCTGGAGTGCCAGGGACGAGCAGTACGTC. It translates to CAWSARDEQYV.

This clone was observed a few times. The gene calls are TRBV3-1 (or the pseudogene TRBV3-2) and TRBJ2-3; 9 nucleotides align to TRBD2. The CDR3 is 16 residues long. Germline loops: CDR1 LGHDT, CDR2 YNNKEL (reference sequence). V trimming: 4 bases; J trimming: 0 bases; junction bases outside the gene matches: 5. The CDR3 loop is CASSLTGTSSTDTQYF. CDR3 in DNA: TGTGCCAGCAGCCTGACTGGGACTAGCAGCACAGATACGCAGTATTTT.

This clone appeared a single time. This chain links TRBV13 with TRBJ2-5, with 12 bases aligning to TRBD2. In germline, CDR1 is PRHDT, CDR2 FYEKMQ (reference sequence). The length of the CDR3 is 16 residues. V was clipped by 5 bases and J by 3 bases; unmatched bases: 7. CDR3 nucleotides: TGTGCCAGCAGCAACCCTAGACTAGCGGGGGAAGAGACCCAGTACTTC. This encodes CASSNPRLAGEETQYF.

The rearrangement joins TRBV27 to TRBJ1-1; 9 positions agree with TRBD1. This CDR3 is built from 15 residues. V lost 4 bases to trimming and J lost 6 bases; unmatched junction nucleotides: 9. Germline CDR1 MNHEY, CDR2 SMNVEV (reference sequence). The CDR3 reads CASSSKTGGISEAFF. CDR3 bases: TGTGCCAGCAGTTCAAAGACAGGGGGAATCTCTGAAGCTTTCTTT.

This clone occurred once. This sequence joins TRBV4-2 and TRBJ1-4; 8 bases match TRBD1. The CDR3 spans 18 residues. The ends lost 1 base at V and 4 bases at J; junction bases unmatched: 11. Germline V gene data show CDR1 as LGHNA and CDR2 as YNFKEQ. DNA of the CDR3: TGTGCCAGCAGCCAAGCCCCCCGGACAGGGTTAAATAATGAAAAACTGTTTTTT. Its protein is CASSQAPRTGLNNEKLFF.

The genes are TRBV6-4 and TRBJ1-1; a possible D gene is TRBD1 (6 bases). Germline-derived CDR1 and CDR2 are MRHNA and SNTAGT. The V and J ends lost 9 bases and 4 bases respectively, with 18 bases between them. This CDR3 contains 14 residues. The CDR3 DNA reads TGTGCCAGTTCGAGTCAGGGGTATGGCACTGAAGCTTTCTTT. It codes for CASSSQGYGTEAFF.

As DNA, the CDR3 is TGTGCCAGCAGCCCGGGACACGCGAACACTGAAGCTTTCTTT. Protein sequence: CASSPGHANTEAFF. The V gene is TRBV11-2, the J gene TRBJ1-1; TRBD1 might be the D (6 bases). The V end lost 5 bases, the J end lost 1 base, and 11 bases lay between the germline ends. The CDR3 length is 14 residues. Germline CDR1 reads SGHAT; CDR2 reads FQNNGV.

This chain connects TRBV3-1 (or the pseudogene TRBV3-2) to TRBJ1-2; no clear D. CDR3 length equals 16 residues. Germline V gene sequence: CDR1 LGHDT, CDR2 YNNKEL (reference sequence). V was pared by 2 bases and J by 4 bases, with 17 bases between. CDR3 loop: CASSQSILVNRYGYTF. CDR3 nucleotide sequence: TGTGCCAGCAGCCAAAGCATCCTGGTTAACCGCTATGGCTACACCTTC.

The CDR3 spells CASSLRSEANEQFF. The CDR3, as DNA: TGCGCCAGCAGCTTGCGGTCCGAAGCTAATGAGCAGTTCTTC. The chain links TRBV5-1 to TRBJ2-1; D is unresolved. The CDR3 has 14 amino acids. The germline gives CDR1 SGHRS, CDR2 YFSETQ. Trimming stripped 1 base from V and 7 bases from J, with 12 bases between.

Written as DNA, the CDR3 is TGTGCCAGCAGCTTAGCGAGGCGGGACGATACGCAGTATTTT. Its translation is CASSLARRDDTQYF. J is TRBJ2-3 and V is TRBV7-6; weak D call: TRBD2 (6 bases). Per germline, CDR1 SGHVS and CDR2 FNYEAQ. V was shortened by 0 bases and J by 6 bases, with 10 bases between the two germline ends. The length of the CDR3 is 14 residues.

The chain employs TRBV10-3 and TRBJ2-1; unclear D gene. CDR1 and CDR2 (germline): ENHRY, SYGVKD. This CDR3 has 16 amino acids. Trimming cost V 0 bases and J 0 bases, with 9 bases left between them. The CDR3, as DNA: TGTGCCATCAGTGAGTCGAATACGGGCTCCTACAATGAGCAGTTCTTC. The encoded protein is CAISESNTGSYNEQFF.

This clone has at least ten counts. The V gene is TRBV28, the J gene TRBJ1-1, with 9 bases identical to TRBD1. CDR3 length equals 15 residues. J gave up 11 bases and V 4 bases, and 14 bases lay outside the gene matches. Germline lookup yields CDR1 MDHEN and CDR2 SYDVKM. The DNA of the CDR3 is TGTGCCAGCAGTTCCACCGGGACAGGGAAAGTGTGGGCTTTCTTT. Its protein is CASSSTGTGKVWAFF.

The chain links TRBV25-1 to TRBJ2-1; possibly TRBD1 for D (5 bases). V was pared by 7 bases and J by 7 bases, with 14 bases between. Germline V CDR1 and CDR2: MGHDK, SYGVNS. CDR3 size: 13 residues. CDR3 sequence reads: CASTVPGRNEQFF. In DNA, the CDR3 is TGTGCCAGCACAGTCCCAGGGCGGAATGAGCAGTTCTTC. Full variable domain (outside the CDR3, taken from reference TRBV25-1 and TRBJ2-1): EADIYQTPRYLVIGTGKKITLECSQTMGHDKMYWYQQDPGMELHLIHYSYGVNSTEKGDLSSESTVSRIRTEHFPLTLESARPSHTSQYLCASTVPGRNEQFFGPGTRLTVL.